This T cell receptor (beta chain) was sequenced for a study of shared clonotypes between healthy human individuals. Of note for this clone: Its antigen is currently unknown.

Sequenced by immunoSEQ multiplex PCR; TCRdb stores in-frame clones only, minus some. The sample lists some 2,000,000 clones; 90% to 96% were seen once. The study's findings and limits: Generally, naive subsets (rather than memory subsets) showed larger estimated richness. Collection of samples was limited to blood; tissue repertoires likely differ. Non-shared clonotypes had lower generation probabilities than those shared by all four donors.

In the CD4+ fraction, cells were divided into CD45RA+ naive and CD45RA-negative memory subsets. Sequencing used naive CD4+ T cells sorted from blood. The subset denotes: CD45RA+ positively selected. This TCR was recovered from a man aged 18 to 30 in good health.

The CDR3 sequence is CASSSGQGGNYEQYF. CDR3 coding DNA: TGCGCCAGCAGTAGCGGACAGGGAGGGAACTACGAGCAGTACTTC. The chain is built from TRBV5-1 and TRBJ2-7, with a possible D match to TRBD1 (8 bases). The CDR3 consists of 15 residues. The germline V gene has CDR1 SGHRS and CDR2 YFSETQ. V was cut by 5 bases and J by 3 bases, with 18 bases left in between.